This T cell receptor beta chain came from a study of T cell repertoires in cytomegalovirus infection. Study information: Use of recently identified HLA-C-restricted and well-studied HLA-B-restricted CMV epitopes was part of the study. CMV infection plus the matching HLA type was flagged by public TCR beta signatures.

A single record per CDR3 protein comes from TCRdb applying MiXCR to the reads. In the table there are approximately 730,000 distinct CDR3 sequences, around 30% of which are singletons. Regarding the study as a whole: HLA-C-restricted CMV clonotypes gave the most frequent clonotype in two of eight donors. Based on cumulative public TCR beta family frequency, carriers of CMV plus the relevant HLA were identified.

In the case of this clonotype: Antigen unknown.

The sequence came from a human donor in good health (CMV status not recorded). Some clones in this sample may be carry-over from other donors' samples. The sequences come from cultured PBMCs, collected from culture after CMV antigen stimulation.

CDR3 sequence (DNA): TGTGCCAGCAGCTTACGGATGCGGGATACGCAGTATTTT. It specifies CASSLRMRDTQYF. The chain carries TRBV7-2 and TRBJ2-3; no clear D gene. V lost 2 bases, J lost 6 bases, and 9 bases lay in between. CDR1 is SGHTA and CDR2 is FQGNSA in the germline V gene. CDR3 length equals 13 residues.